This T cell receptor beta chain came from a study of blood T cells in healthy people across ages. Germline V CDR1 and CDR2: MGHRA, YSYEKL. V gave up 0 bases and J gave up 13 bases; unmatched junction bases: 13. This CDR3 is 17 amino acids long. The second PCR ran roughly 6 to 12 cycles with a sample-barcoded 5' primer and J-beta primers. TCRdb analysed the 5' RACE reads with MiXCR anew, one entry per CDR3 protein. The sample consists of roughly 1.5 million distinct CDR3 sequences, approximately 39% of them appearing once. This sequence joins TRBV4-1 and TRBJ2-1, with 12 bases fitting TRBD2. The receptor was isolated from a woman under 30 in good health. Sequenced input: blood. CDR3 amino acids: CASSQDNGASGRETQFF. The CDR3 DNA reads as TGCGCCAGCAGCCAAGATAACGGAGCTAGCGGGAGGGAGACCCAGTTCTTC.